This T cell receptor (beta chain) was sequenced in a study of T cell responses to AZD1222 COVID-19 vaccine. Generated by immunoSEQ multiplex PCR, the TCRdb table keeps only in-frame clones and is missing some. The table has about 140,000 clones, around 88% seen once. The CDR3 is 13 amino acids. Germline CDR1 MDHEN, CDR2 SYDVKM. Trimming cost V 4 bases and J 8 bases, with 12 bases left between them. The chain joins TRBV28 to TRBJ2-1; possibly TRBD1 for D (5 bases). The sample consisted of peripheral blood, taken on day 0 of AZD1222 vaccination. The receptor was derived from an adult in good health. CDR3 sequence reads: CASSSSRVYEQFF. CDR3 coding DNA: TGTGCCAGCAGTTCATCCAGGGTCTATGAGCAGTTCTTC.